This T cell receptor (beta chain) was sequenced in a study of cytomegalovirus exposure and HLA in healthy donors listed by TCRdb under 2017. Notes on the research overall: A later analysis indicated that the roughly 130 validation repertoires were generated on the platform also employed for the approximately 700 repertoires of the first cohort. The study aimed to test whether signatures of past pathogen exposure could be identified by cataloging public T cell receptors. High-throughput TCR immunosequencing, statistical association of individual TCRs with disease status, and machine learning were combined to predict cytomegalovirus infection status. In addition to the first cohort of 666 subjects, a separate validation cohort of some 120 different subjects was used.

Donors formed part of the validation cohort, which comprised 120 or so subjects and was distinct from the first cohort of 550 to 850 subjects. To prepare the library, the immunoSEQ multiplex PCR assay was applied. Turning to the authors' computational methods: A statistical classification framework was developed to diagnose cytomegalovirus status using the catalog of TCR beta chain sequences. Sourced from immuneACCESS, this table was stored by TCRdb with only in-frame sequences that have V and J called. A share of the clones is absent; for the studies checked, an unresolved V gene accounts for under half, and the remainder has no known explanation. The V and J calls and clone size are taken from that table; D and trimming were inferred from the DNA. The sample table records about 98,000 clones; roughly 90% of these occur just once. The ten largest clones add up to around 6.3% of the sample. The junction shows trimming of 10 bases on V and 6 bases on J, and the gene matches do not reach 6 bases of it. Taken from cysteine to phenylalanine, the CDR3 has 11 residues. Just the 33-base CDR3 DNA is kept, in frame starting at base 1. CDR1 and CDR2 are read off the germline V gene as MGHDK and SYGVNS.

A remark on this clone: Its antigen is unknown. No per-base quality is available; no much larger clone lies one base away.

Broad study findings and their caveats: A later analysis found that TCRs clustered in the first cohort also tended to co-occur in the roughly 120 validation repertoires, with 94% of cluster scores above 0. While some public TCRs were present in many individuals, most TCR sequences turned up only very rarely across donors. The validation cohort had no HLA typing available for a later analysis, so co-occurrence within that cohort was assessed over all 120 or so repertoires. The study listed 150 to 200 TCR beta chains as associated with cytomegalovirus. The authors suggested that the approach could potentially be generalized to other disease states and immunological phenotypes. The classifier was reported to diagnose cytomegalovirus status with high specificity and sensitivity in both the original cohort and the validation cohort. In vitro tests confirmed that three of the cytomegalovirus-associated TCR beta chains recognize cytomegalovirus antigens.

This receptor was taken from a young man in good health and CMV-seropositive. This chain joins TRBV25-1 to TRBJ2-7; TRBD1 lines up with 7 middle nucleotides. The sequenced sample was PBMCs. Here the CDR3 is given as CATHRGSEQYF. The DNA is TGTGCCACCCACAGGGGAAGCGAGCAGTACTTC.